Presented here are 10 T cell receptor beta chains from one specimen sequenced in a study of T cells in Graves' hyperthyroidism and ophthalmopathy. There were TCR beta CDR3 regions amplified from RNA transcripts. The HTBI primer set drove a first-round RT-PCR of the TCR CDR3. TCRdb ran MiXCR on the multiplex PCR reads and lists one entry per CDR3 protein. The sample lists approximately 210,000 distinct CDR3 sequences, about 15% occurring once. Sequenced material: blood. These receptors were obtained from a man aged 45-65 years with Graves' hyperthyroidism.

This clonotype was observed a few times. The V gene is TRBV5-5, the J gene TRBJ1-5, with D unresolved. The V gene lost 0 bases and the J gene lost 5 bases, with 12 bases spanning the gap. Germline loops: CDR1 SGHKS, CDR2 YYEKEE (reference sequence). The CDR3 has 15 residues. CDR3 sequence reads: CASSLELAGYQPQHF. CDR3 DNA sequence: TGTGCCAGCAGCTTGGAATTAGCCGGCTATCAGCCCCAGCATTTT.

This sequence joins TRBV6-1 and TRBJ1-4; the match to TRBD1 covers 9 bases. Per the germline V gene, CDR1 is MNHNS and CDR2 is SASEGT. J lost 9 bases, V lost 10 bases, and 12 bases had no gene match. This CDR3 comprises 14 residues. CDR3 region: CATSKGDRAKKLFF. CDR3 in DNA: TGTGCCACCTCTAAGGGGGACAGGGCCAAAAAACTGTTTTTT.

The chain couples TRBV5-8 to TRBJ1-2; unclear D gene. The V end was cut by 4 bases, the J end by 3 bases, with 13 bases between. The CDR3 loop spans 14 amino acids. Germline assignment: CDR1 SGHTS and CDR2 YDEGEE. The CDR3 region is CASSPGSSHYGYTF. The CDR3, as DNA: TGTGCCAGCAGCCCGGGATCAAGTCACTATGGCTACACCTTC.

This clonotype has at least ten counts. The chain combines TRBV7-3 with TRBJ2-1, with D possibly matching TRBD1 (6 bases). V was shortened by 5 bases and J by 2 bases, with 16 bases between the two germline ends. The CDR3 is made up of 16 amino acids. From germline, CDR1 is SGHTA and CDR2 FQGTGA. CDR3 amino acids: CASSPTRQGPYNEQFF. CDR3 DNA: TGTGCCAGCAGCCCAACCCGGCAGGGGCCCTACAATGAGCAGTTCTTC.

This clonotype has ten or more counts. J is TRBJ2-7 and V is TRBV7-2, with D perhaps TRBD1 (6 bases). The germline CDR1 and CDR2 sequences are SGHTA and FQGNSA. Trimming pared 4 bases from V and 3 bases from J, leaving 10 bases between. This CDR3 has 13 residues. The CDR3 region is CASSSDRSYEQYF. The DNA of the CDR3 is TGTGCCAGCAGCTCGGACAGAAGCTACGAGCAGTACTTC. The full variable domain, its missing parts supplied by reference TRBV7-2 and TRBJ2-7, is GAGVSQSPSNKVTEKGKDVELRCDPISGHTALYWYRQSLGQGLEFLIYFQGNSAPDKSGLPSDRFSAERTGGSVSTLTIQRTQQEDSAVYLCASSSDRSYEQYFGPGTRLTVT.

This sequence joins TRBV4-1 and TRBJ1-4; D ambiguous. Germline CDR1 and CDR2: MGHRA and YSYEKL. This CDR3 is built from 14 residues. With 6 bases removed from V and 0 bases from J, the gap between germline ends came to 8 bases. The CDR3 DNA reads TGCGCCAGCAGACAACTAGCAACTAATGAAAAACTGTTTTTT. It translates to CASRQLATNEKLFF.

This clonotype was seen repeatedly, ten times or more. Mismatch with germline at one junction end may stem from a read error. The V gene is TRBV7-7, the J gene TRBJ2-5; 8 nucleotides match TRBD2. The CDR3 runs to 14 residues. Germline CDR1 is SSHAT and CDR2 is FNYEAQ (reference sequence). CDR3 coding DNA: TGTGCTAGCAGCCCGTCTGCCGGGAGGGCCACCCAGTACTTC. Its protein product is CASSPSAGRATQYF.

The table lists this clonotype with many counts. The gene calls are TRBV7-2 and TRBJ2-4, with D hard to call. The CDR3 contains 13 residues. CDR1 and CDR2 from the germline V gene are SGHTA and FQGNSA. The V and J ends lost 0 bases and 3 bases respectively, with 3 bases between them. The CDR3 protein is CASSLADKNIQYF. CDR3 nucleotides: TGTGCCAGCAGCTTAGCTGACAAAAACATTCAGTACTTC.

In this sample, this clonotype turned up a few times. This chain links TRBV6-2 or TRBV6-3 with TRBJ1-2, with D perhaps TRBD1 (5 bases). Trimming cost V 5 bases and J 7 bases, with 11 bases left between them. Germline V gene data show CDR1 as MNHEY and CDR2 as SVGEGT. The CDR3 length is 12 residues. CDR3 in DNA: TGTGCCAGCAGTAACTTGGGGCGTGGCTACACCTTC. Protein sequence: CASSNLGRGYTF.

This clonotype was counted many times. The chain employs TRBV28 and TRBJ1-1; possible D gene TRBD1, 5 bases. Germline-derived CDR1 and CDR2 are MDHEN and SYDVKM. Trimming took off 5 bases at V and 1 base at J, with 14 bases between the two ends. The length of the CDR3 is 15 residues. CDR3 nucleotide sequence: TGTGCCAGCAGTGCAGCCCCCGGACAGAACACTGAAGCTTTCTTT. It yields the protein CASSAAPGQNTEAFF.